Reported below is one T cell receptor (beta chain). The sample belongs to a study of blood T cell repertoires in COVID-19. Study as a whole: Collection of acute and convalescent COVID-19 samples took place in the United States, Italy and Spain. Sources were T cells, B-cell-depleted T cells, or PBMCs; the material itself was cDNA or gDNA.

Trimming took off 2 bases at V and 3 bases at J, with 14 bases between the two ends. Per germline, CDR1 SGHTA and CDR2 FQGNSA. This CDR3 region has 15 residues. Per the original data handling: Researchers report that nucleated cell counts were estimated from reference gene primer amplification. TCRdb's table, derived via immunoSEQ multiplex PCR, lists solely in-frame clones and lacks some. That table furnishes V, J and clone size, whereas the DNA furnished D and trimming. The table has approximately 210,000 clones, less than 90% seen once. This TCR was sampled from a young man with active or convalescent COVID-19. J is TRBJ2-7 and V is TRBV7-2, with unresolved D. Input material: peripheral blood. The CDR3: CASSLFLGKNYEQYF. The CDR3 nucleotides are TGTGCCAGCAGCTTATTTCTAGGCAAAAACTACGAGCAGTACTTC.